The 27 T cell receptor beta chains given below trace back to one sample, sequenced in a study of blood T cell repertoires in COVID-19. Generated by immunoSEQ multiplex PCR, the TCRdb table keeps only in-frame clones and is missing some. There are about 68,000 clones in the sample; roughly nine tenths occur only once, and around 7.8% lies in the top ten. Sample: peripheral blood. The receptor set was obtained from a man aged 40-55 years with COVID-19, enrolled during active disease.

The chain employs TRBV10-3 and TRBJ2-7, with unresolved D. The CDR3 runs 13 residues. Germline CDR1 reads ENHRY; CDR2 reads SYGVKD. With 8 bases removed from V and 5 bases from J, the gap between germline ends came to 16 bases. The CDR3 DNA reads TGTGCCATCTCCATGCCTGGCGGCCACGAGCAGTACTTC. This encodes CAISMPGGHEQYF.

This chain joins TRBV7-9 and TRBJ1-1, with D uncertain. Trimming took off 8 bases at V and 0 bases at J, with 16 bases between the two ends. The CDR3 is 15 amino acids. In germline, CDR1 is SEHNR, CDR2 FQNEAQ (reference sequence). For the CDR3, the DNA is TGTGCCAGCCTAGACGGAGGAGGAATGAACACTGAAGCTTTCTTT. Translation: CASLDGGGMNTEAFF.

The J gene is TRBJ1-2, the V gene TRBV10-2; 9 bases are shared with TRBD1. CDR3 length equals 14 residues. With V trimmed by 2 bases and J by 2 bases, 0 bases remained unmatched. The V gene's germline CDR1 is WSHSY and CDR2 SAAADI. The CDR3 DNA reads TGCGCCAGCAGTGAGGGGACAGGGAACTATGGCTACACCTTC. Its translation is CASSEGTGNYGYTF.

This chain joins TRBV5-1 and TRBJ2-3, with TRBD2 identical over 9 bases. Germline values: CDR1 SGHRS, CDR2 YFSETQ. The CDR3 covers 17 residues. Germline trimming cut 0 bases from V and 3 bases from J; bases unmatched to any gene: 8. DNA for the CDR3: TGCGCCAGCAGCTTGGCCCCTGCGGGGGGGATGACAGATACGCAGTATTTT. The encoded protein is CASSLAPAGGMTDTQYF.

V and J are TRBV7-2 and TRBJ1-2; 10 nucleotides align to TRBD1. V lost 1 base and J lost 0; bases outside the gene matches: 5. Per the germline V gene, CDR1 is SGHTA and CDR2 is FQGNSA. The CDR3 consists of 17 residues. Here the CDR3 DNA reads TGTGCCAGCAGCTTAGTCGGGGGACAGGGGTCTAACTATGGCTACACCTTC. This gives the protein CASSLVGGQGSNYGYTF. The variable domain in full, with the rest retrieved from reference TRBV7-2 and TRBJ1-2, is GAGVSQSPSNKVTEKGKDVELRCDPISGHTALYWYRQSLGQGLEFLIYFQGNSAPDKSGLPSDRFSAERTGGSVSTLTIQRTQQEDSAVYLCASSLVGGQGSNYGYTFGSGTRLTVV.

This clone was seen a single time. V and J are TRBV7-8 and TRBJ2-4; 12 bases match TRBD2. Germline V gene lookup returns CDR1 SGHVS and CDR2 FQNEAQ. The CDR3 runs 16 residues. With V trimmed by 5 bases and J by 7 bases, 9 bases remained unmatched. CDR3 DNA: TGTGCCAGCAGCCCTAGCGGGGGGGCGGGTTATAACATTCAGTACTTC. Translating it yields CASSPSGGAGYNIQYF. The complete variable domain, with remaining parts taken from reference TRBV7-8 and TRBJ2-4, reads GAGVSQSPRYKVAKRGQDVALRCDPISGHVSLFWYQQALGQGPEFLTYFQNEAQLDKSGLPSDRFFAERPEGSVSTLKIQRTQQEDSAVYLCASSPSGGAGYNIQYFGAGTRLSVL.

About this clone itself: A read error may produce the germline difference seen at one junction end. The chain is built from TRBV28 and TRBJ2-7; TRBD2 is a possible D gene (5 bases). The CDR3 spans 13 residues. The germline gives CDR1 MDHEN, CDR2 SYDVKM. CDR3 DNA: TGTGCCAGCAGTTTTCTGCTAGAGAGGGAGCATTACTTC. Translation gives CASSFLLEREHYF.

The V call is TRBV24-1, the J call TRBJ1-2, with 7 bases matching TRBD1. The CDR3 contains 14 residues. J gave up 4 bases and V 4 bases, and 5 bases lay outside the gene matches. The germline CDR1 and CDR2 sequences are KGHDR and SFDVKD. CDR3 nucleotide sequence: TGTGCCACCAGTGACCGAGACAGGGCCTATGGCTACACCTTC. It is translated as CATSDRDRAYGYTF.

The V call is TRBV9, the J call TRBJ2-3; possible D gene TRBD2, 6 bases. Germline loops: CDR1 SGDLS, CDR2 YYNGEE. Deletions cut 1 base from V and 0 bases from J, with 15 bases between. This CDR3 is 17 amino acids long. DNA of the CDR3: TGTGCCAGCAGCGTAAGTCAGGCGGGGTCTAGCACAGATACGCAGTATTTT. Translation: CASSVSQAGSSTDTQYF. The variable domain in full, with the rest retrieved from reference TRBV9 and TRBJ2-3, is DSGVTQTPKHLITATGQRVTLRCSPRSGDLSVYWYQQSLDQGLQFLIQYYNGEERAKGNILERFSAQQFPDLHSELNLSSLELGDSALYFCASSVSQAGSSTDTQYFGPGTRLTVL.

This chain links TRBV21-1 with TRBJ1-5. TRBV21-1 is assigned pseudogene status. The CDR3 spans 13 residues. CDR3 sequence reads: CASRGGGDQPQHF. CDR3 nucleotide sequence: TGTGCCAGCCGGGGGGGCGGAGATCAGCCCCAGCATTTT.

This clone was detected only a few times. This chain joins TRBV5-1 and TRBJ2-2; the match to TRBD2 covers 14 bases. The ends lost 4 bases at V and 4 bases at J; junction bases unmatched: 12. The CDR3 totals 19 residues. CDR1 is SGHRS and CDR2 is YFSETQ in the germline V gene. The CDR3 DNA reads TGCGCCAGCAGCAAGAGGACTAGCGGGGGGAACGAACGCACCGGGGAGCTGTTTTTT. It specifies CASSKRTSGGNERTGELFF. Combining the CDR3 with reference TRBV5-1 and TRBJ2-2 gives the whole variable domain KAGVTQTPRYLIKTRGQQVTLSCSPISGHRSVSWYQQTPGQGLQFLFEYFSETQRNKGNFPGRFSGRQFSNSRSEMNVSTLELGDSALYLCASSKRTSGGNERTGELFFGEGSRLTVL.

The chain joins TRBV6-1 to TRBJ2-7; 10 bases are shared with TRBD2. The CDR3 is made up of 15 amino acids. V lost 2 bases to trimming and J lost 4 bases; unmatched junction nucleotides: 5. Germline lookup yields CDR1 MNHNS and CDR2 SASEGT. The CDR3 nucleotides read TGTGCCAGCAGTGAACAACTAGCGGGGTCGTACGAGCAGTACTTC. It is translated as CASSEQLAGSYEQYF.

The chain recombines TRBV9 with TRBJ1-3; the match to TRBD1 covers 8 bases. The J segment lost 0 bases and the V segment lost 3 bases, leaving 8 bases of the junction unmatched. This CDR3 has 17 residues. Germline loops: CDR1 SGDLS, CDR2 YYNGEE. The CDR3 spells CASSAGPGGLSGNTIYF. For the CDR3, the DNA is TGTGCCAGCAGCGCCGGTCCAGGGGGCCTCTCTGGAAACACCATATATTTT.

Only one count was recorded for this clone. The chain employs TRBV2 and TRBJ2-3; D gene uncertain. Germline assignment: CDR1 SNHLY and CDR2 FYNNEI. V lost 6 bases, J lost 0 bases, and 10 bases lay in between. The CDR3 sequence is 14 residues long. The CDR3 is CASRSSSSTDTQYF. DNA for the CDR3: TGTGCCAGCAGGTCCAGTTCTAGCACAGATACGCAGTATTTT.

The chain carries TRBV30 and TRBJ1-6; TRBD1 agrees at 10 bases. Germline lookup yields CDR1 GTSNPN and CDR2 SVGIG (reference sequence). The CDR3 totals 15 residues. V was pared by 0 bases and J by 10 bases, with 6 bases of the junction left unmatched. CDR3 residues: CAWSVLGTGESPLHF. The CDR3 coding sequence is TGTGCCTGGAGTGTACTCGGGACAGGGGAATCACCCCTCCACTTT. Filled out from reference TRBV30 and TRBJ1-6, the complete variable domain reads SQTIHQWPATLVQPVGSPLSLECTVEGTSNPNLYWYRQAAGRGLQLLFYSVGIGQISSEVPQNLSASRPQDRQFILSSKKLLLSDSGFYLCAWSVLGTGESPLHFGNGTRLTVT.

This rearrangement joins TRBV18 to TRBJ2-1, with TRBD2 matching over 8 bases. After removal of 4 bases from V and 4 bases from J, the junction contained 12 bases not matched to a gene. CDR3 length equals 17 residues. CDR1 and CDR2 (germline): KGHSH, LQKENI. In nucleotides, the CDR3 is TGTGCCAGCTCACTTTCAAAGCCGGGACTAGTATACAATGAGCAGTTCTTC. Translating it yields CASSLSKPGLVYNEQFF.

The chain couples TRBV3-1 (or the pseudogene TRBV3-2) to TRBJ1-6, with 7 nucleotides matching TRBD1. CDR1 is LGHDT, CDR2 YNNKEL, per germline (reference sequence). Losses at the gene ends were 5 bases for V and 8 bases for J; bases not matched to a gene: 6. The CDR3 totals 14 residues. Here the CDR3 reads CASSSRQGDSPLHF. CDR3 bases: TGTGCCAGCAGCAGCCGACAGGGCGATTCACCCCTCCACTTT.

CDR3 nucleotide sequence: TGCGCCAGCAGCCAAGATAGTGGGACTAGCGGTTACAATGAGCAGTTCTTC. Translating gives CASSQDSGTSGYNEQFF. The J gene is TRBJ2-1, the V gene TRBV4-1; 11 nucleotides line up with TRBD2. J was trimmed by 4 bases and V by 0 bases; bases with no gene match: 5. Germline lookup yields CDR1 MGHRA and CDR2 YSYEKL. The CDR3 totals 17 residues.

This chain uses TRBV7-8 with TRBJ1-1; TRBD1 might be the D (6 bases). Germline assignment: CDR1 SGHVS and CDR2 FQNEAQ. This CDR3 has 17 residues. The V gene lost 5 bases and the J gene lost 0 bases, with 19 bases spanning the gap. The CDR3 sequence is CASSRTRGGGMNTEAFF. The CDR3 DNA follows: TGTGCCAGCAGCAGAACTAGGGGGGGCGGAATGAACACTGAAGCTTTCTTT.

The CDR3 sequence is CAYVQGAQETQYF. The CDR3 coding sequence is TGTGCCTACGTTCAAGGAGCCCAAGAGACCCAGTACTTC. This chain connects TRBV30 to TRBJ2-5; D not certain. The CDR3 covers 13 residues. Trimming stripped 7 bases from V and 1 base from J, with 13 bases between. CDR1 GTSNPN and CDR2 SVGIG come from the germline V gene (reference sequence).

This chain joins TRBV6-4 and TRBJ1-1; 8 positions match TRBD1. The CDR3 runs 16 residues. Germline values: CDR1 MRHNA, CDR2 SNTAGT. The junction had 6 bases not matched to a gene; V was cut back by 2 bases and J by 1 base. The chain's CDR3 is CASSDQFGTGNTEAFF. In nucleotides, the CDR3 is TGTGCCAGCAGTGACCAATTCGGGACAGGGAACACTGAAGCTTTCTTT.

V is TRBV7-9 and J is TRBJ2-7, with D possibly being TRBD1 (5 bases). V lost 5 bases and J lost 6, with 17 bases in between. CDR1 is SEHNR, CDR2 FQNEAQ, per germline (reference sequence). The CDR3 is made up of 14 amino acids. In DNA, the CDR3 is TGTGCCAGCAGCCACGACACTGGGGCGAGCGAGCAGTACTTC. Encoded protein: CASSHDTGASEQYF.

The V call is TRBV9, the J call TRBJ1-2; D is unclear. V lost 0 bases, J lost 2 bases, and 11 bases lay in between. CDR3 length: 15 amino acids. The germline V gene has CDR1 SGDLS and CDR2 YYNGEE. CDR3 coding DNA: TGTGCCAGCAGCGTAGACGGGAGCGCGAACTATGGCTACACCTTC. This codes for CASSVDGSANYGYTF.

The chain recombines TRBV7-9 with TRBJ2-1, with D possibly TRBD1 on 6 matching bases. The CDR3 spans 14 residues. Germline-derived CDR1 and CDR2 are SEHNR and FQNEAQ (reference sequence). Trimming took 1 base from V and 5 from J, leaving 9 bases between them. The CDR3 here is CASSLDGGNNEQFF. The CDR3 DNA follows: TGTGCCAGCAGCTTAGATGGGGGCAACAATGAGCAGTTCTTC.

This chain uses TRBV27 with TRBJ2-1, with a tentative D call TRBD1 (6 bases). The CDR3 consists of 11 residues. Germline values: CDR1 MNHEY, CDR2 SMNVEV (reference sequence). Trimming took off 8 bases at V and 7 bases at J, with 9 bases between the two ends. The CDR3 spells CASQGSNEQFF. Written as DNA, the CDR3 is TGTGCCAGCCAGGGGAGTAATGAGCAGTTCTTC.

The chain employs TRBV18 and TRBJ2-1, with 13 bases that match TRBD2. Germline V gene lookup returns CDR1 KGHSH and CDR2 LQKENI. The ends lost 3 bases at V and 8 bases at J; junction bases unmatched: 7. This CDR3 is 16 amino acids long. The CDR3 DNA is TGTGCCAGCTCACCCCTGACTAGCGGGGGGTCGGATGAGCAGTTCTTC. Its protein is CASSPLTSGGSDEQFF.

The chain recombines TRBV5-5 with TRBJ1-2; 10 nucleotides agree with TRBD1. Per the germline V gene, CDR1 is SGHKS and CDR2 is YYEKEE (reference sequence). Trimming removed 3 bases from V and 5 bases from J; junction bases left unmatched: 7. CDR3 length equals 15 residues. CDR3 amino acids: CASSYDRGPGYGYTF. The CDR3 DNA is TGTGCCAGCAGCTACGACAGGGGGCCAGGGTATGGCTACACCTTC.